Listed here are 25 T cell receptor beta chains from one sample, sequenced in a study of blood T cell repertoires in COVID-19. Measured with immunoSEQ multiplex PCR; TCRdb has only the in-frame clones, and not every one. The sample contains over 150,000 clones, around 83% of which appear only once. Sequencing input: peripheral blood. The receptors were gathered from a woman between 65 and 79 years old with COVID-19, enrolled during active disease.

CDR3 region: CASSPTGQRNTEAFF. CDR3 bases: TGTGCCAGCAGCCCCACGGGACAGAGAAACACTGAAGCTTTCTTT. V usage is TRBV7-2 and J usage is TRBJ1-1, with 7 bases lining up with TRBD1. CDR1 and CDR2 (germline): SGHTA, FQGNSA. The CDR3 length is 15 residues. The V segment lost 5 bases and the J segment 2 bases; nucleotides outside the gene matches: 8.

This clone was observed a few times. This chain links TRBV5-4 with TRBJ2-7; 7 positions agree with TRBD1. The CDR3 runs to 12 residues. CDR1 and CDR2 (germline): SGHNT, YYREEE (reference sequence). V shed 4 bases and J 6 bases; nucleotides not matched to a gene: 4. This chain's CDR3 is CASSLGTVEQYF. The CDR3 DNA sequence: TGTGCCAGCAGCCTTGGGACAGTCGAGCAGTACTTC.

The V and J genes are TRBV5-1 and TRBJ1-1, with D perhaps TRBD1 (5 bases). The germline V gene encodes CDR1 SGHRS and CDR2 YFSETQ. There are 15 residues in the CDR3. Deletions cut 4 bases from V and 4 bases from J, with 17 bases between. This CDR3 is CASSPQAAGVTEAFF. The CDR3 DNA reads as TGCGCCAGCAGCCCCCAGGCGGCGGGGGTCACTGAAGCTTTCTTT.

The chain links TRBV15 to TRBJ2-7; 12 positions match TRBD1. J was trimmed by 1 base and V by 3 bases; bases with no gene match: 1. Germline CDR1 is LNHNV and CDR2 is YYDKDF (reference sequence). The CDR3 covers 15 residues. The CDR3 spells CATSRGQGASYEQYF. CDR3 DNA: TGTGCCACCAGCAGGGGACAGGGGGCTTCCTACGAGCAGTACTTC. Full variable domain (outside the CDR3, taken from reference TRBV15 and TRBJ2-7): DAMVIQNPRYQVTQFGKPVTLSCSQTLNHNVMYWYQQKSSQAPKLLFHYYDKDFNNEADTPDNFQSRRPNTSFCFLDIRSPGLGDTAMYLCATSRGQGASYEQYFGPGTRLTVT.

The chain uses TRBV2 and TRBJ2-7; D ambiguous. Germline CDR1 and CDR2: SNHLY and FYNNEI. V gave up 7 bases and J gave up 2 bases, with 9 bases separating them. The CDR3 covers 12 residues. The CDR3 sequence is CASMADAYEQYF. CDR3 nucleotide sequence: TGTGCCAGCATGGCAGATGCCTACGAGCAGTACTTC.

This clone has a handful of counts. V usage is TRBV28 and J usage is TRBJ1-2; D unclear. The germline V and J ends were trimmed by 2 bases and 4 bases, with 5 bases remaining between them. The CDR3 runs 12 residues. Germline loops: CDR1 MDHEN, CDR2 SYDVKM. The DNA for the CDR3 is TGTGCCAGCAGTTTAAACAGCTATGGCTACACCTTC. It specifies CASSLNSYGYTF.

The V and J genes are TRBV28 and TRBJ1-5, with D perhaps TRBD1 (6 bases). V lost 5 bases to trimming and J lost 5 bases, with 13 bases between them. The germline gives CDR1 MDHEN, CDR2 SYDVKM. The CDR3 is 14 residues long. CDR3 sequence reads: CASSKDRRDQPQHF. CDR3 in DNA: TGTGCCAGCAGTAAAGACAGGCGAGATCAGCCCCAGCATTTT.

The rearrangement links TRBV18 to TRBJ1-1; D remains unclear. The CDR3 runs 13 residues. The V gene's germline CDR1 is KGHSH and CDR2 LQKENI. V was pared by 3 bases and J by 4 bases, with 9 bases between. In DNA form, the CDR3 reads TGTGCCAGCTCACCCGAACTCATCACTGAAGCTTTCTTT. It specifies CASSPELITEAFF.

The chain recombines TRBV18 with TRBJ2-1; 7 nucleotides align to TRBD2. The germline gives CDR1 KGHSH, CDR2 LQKENI. This CDR3 comprises 16 residues. V shed 3 bases, J shed 6 bases, and the junction held 11 bases outside the gene matches. The CDR3 nucleotides are TGTGCCAGCTCACCGACACTAGCGCCTCTCGGCAATGAGCAGTTCTTC. Translating gives CASSPTLAPLGNEQFF.

The rearrangement uses TRBV5-1 and TRBJ2-2; TRBD2 aligns across 7 bases. This CDR3 has 14 amino acids. Germline CDR1 SGHRS, CDR2 YFSETQ. The junction had 8 bases not matched to a gene; V was cut back by 7 bases and J by 5 bases. The CDR3, as DNA: TGCGCCAGCTATCCCCCGGGGGGTACCGGGGAGCTGTTTTTT. Translating it yields CASYPPGGTGELFF.

The gene calls are TRBV3-1 (or the pseudogene TRBV3-2) and TRBJ2-7; possible D gene TRBD2, 6 bases. Looked up from germline, CDR1 is LGHDT and CDR2 is YNNKEL (reference sequence). Between the trimmed V and J ends, which lost 5 bases and 4 bases, there was a span of 18 bases. The CDR3 loop spans 15 amino acids. The CDR3 DNA reads as TGTGCCAGCAGCTCTTCTAGCGTCCTAGGGTACGAGCAGTACTTC. Translating it yields CASSSSSVLGYEQYF.

J is TRBJ2-5 and V is TRBV18; perhaps TRBD1 as D (7 bases). The CDR3 runs to 14 residues. Trimming pared 3 bases from V and 5 bases from J, leaving 13 bases between. Per germline, CDR1 KGHSH and CDR2 LQKENI. The CDR3 reads CASSPPTGRETQYF. DNA for the CDR3: TGTGCCAGCTCACCTCCGACAGGGAGGGAGACCCAGTACTTC.

V is TRBV13 and J is TRBJ2-3; D may be TRBD1 (6 bases). The CDR3 extends over 13 amino acids. From germline, CDR1 is PRHDT and CDR2 FYEKMQ (reference sequence). The germline V and J ends were trimmed by 8 bases and 0 bases, with 9 bases remaining between them. In DNA, the CDR3 is TGTGCCAGCGGGGGCGGGAGCACAGATACGCAGTATTTT. It is translated as CASGGGSTDTQYF. Supplemented by reference TRBV13 and TRBJ2-3, the full variable domain reads AAGVIQSPRHLIKEKRETATLKCYPIPRHDTVYWYQQGPGQDPQFLISFYEKMQSDKGSIPDRFSAQQFSDYHSELNMSSLELGDSALYFCASGGGSTDTQYFGPGTRLTVL.

J is TRBJ1-2 and V is TRBV15, with D possibly matching TRBD1 (5 bases). The germline CDR1 and CDR2 sequences are LNHNV and YYDKDF (reference sequence). This CDR3 has 13 residues. V shed 5 bases and J shed 4 bases, with 11 bases lying between them. Here the CDR3 DNA reads TGTGCCACCAGCCTTAGGGGCATCTATGGCTACACCTTC. This translates into CATSLRGIYGYTF.

The rearrangement uses TRBV19 and TRBJ2-1, with TRBD1 matching over 9 bases. The CDR3 contains 16 residues. In germline, CDR1 is LNHDA, CDR2 SQIVND (reference sequence). J was trimmed by 6 bases and V by 1 base; bases with no gene match: 7. CDR3 residues: CASSIGPGQGSNEQFF. The CDR3, as DNA: TGTGCCAGTAGTATAGGGCCGGGACAGGGTAGCAATGAGCAGTTCTTC.

The count of this clone is one. V usage is TRBV6-4 and J usage is TRBJ2-4; a possible D gene is TRBD2 (5 bases). V was clipped by 2 bases and J by 0 bases, with 20 bases between them. The CDR3 runs 19 residues. CDR1 and CDR2 from the germline V gene are MRHNA and SNTAGT. The CDR3 bases are TGTGCCAGCAGTGACGATCGGGGTATCCCAACCCTAGCCAAAAACATTCAGTACTTC. This gives the protein CASSDDRGIPTLAKNIQYF.

CDR3 residues: CASSLRGRNGYTF. In DNA, the CDR3 is TGTGCCAGCAGTTTAAGGGGGCGGAATGGCTACACCTTC. The chain carries TRBV28 and TRBJ1-2, with 7 bases lining up with TRBD1. CDR3 length: 13 amino acids. Germline V CDR1 and CDR2: MDHEN, SYDVKM. The ends lost 2 bases at V and 6 bases at J; junction bases unmatched: 3.

This sequence joins TRBV7-8 and TRBJ2-7; D may be TRBD1 (5 bases). V lost 5 bases to trimming and J lost 4 bases, with 12 bases between them. From germline, CDR1 is SGHVS and CDR2 FQNEAQ. The CDR3 runs 13 residues. This CDR3 reads CASSRNSGYEQYF. The CDR3 nucleotides are TGTGCCAGCAGCCGAAACTCAGGGTACGAGCAGTACTTC. The whole variable domain, remainder taken from reference TRBV7-8 and TRBJ2-7, is GAGVSQSPRYKVAKRGQDVALRCDPISGHVSLFWYQQALGQGPEFLTYFQNEAQLDKSGLPSDRFFAERPEGSVSTLKIQRTQQEDSAVYLCASSRNSGYEQYFGPGTRLTVT.

This clone came up a few times. This chain links TRBV12-3 or TRBV12-4 with TRBJ1-5; the D is unclear. This CDR3 is built from 12 residues. Trimming pared 8 bases from V and 8 bases from J, leaving 13 bases between. CDR3: CASLGADKPQHF. CDR3 bases: TGTGCCAGCCTCGGAGCAGATAAGCCCCAGCATTTT.

The V gene is TRBV7-2, the J gene TRBJ1-5; TRBD1 matches at 10 bases. CDR3 size: 15 residues. The trim removed 1 base at V and 6 bases at J, leaving 3 bases unmatched. Per germline, CDR1 SGHTA and CDR2 FQGNSA. DNA of the CDR3: TGTGCCAGCAGCTTAGGGGACAGGGGACGTCAGCCCCAGCATTTT. As protein: CASSLGDRGRQPQHF.

A note on this clone: The junction departs from germline at one end; a sequencing error may be responsible. This sequence joins TRBV7-9 and TRBJ1-3; D may be TRBD1 (5 bases). CDR1 SEHNR and CDR2 FQNEAQ come from the germline V gene (reference sequence). The CDR3 sequence is 14 residues long. CDR3 bases: TGTGCCAGCAGCCCTGGGGACTCTCGAAACACCATATATTTT. This gives the protein CASSPGDSRNTIYF. Variable domain in full (rest from reference TRBV7-9 and TRBJ1-3): DTGVSQNPRHKITKRGQNVTFRCDPISEHNRLYWYRQTLGQGPEFLTYFQNEAQLEKSRLLSDRFSAERPKGSFSTLEIQRTEQGDSAMYLCASSPGDSRNTIYFGEGSWLTVV.

The chain has TRBV18 and TRBJ2-7, with 8 positions matching TRBD1. The CDR3 runs to 14 residues. Per germline, CDR1 KGHSH and CDR2 LQKENI. Losses at the gene ends were 4 bases for V and 6 bases for J; bases not matched to a gene: 8. The CDR3 region has the DNA TGTGCCAGCTCACTCCTGACAGGGGAAGGCGAGCAGTACTTC. This sequence encodes CASSLLTGEGEQYF.

J is TRBJ2-1 and V is TRBV10-1; 7 bases agree with TRBD2. The CDR3 is made up of 14 amino acids. With 6 bases clipped from V and 4 bases from J, the junction kept 6 bases outside the gene matches. Germline V gene lookup returns CDR1 WNHNN and CDR2 SYGVQD (reference sequence). CDR3 coding DNA: TGCGCCAGCAGCCGGGAGGCCTCTTACAATGAGCAGTTCTTC. Its protein product is CASSREASYNEQFF.

CDR3 region: CATETGIPLYKQYF. The CDR3 region has the DNA TGTGCCACTGAGACAGGGATCCCTCTTTACAAGCAGTACTTC. This chain connects TRBV28 to TRBJ2-7; 7 positions agree with TRBD1. CDR1 and CDR2 (germline): MDHEN, SYDVKM. The CDR3 runs to 14 residues. Trimming at V came to 10 bases and at J to 8 bases, leaving 17 bases not matched to a gene.

The rearrangement links TRBV5-8 to TRBJ2-5, with 7 bases identical to TRBD1. Germline-derived CDR1 and CDR2 are SGHTS and YDEGEE. Trimming at V came to 3 bases and at J to 4 bases, leaving 6 bases not matched to a gene. This CDR3 is built from 14 residues. The CDR3 nucleotides read TGTGCCAGCAGCTACCGACAGGGAAGAGAGACCCAGTACTTC. This sequence encodes CASSYRQGRETQYF.